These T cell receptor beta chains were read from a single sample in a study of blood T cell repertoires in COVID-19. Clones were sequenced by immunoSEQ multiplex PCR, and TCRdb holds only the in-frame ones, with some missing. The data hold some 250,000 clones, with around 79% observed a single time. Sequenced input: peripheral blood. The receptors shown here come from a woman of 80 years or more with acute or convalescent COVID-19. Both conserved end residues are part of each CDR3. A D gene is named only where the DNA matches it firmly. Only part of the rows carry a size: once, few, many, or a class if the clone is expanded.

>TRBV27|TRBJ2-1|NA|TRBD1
CASSTYRGQSYNEQFF
TGTGCCAGCAGTACCTACAGGGGGCAATCCTACAATGAGCAGTTCTTC
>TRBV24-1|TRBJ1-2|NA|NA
CATSDQTVNYGYTF
TGTGCCACCAGTGATCAGACAGTAAACTATGGCTACACCTTC
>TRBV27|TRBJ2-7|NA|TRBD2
CASSSLAGATYEQYF
TGTGCCAGCAGTTCGTTAGCGGGAGCCACCTACGAGCAGTACTTC
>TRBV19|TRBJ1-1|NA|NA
CASSILFGAANTEAFF
TGTGCCAGTAGTATCCTTTTTGGGGCCGCGAACACTGAAGCTTTCTTT
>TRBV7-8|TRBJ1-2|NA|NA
CASSLSQAGNYGYTF
TGTGCCAGCAGCTTAAGCCAGGCGGGGAACTATGGCTACACCTTC
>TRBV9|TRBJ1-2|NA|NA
CASSPPGGTNYGYTF
TGTGCCAGCAGCCCCCCGGGGGGAACAAACTATGGCTACACCTTC
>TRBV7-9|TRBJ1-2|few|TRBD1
CASSRTGSDYGYTF
TGTGCCAGCAGCCGGACAGGGTCGGACTATGGCTACACCTTC
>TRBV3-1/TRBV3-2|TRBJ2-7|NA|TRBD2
CASSTSGKGEQYF
TGTGCCAGCAGCACTAGCGGTAAGGGGGAGCAGTACTTC
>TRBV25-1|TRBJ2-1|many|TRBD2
CASSPAGVANEQFF
TGTGCCAGCAGCCCAGCGGGAGTGGCCAATGAGCAGTTCTTC
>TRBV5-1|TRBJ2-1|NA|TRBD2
CASSLELAGFEQFF
TGCGCCAGCAGCTTGGAACTAGCGGGCTTTGAGCAGTTCTTC
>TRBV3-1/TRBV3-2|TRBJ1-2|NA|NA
CASSQGKGRYTF
TGTGCCAGCAGCCAAGGAAAAGGGAGGTACACCTTC
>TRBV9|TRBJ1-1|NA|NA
CASSVDQGETEAFF
TGTGCCAGCAGCGTAGATCAGGGTGAGACTGAAGCTTTCTTT
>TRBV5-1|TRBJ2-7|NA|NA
CASSLGGPTYEQYF
TGCGCCAGCAGCTTGGGGGGCCCCACCTACGAGCAGTACTTC
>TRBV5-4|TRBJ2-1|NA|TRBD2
CASSLRASGRKDEQFF
TGTGCCAGCAGCTTGAGGGCTAGCGGGAGGAAAGATGAGCAGTTCTTC
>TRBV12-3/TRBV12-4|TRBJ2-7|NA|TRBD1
CASSRDRSYEQYF
TGTGCCAGCAGTCGGGACAGATCCTACGAGCAGTACTTC
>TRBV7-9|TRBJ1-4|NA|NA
CASSTGVGEKLFF
TGTGCCAGCAGTACCGGGGTTGGGGAAAAACTGTTTTTT
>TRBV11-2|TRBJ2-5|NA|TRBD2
CASSLMTSASQETQYF
TGTGCCAGCAGCTTAATGACTAGCGCCTCTCAAGAGACCCAGTACTTC
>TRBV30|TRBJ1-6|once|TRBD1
CAGQGAYNSPLHF
TGTGCCGGACAGGGGGCCTATAATTCACCCCTCCACTTT
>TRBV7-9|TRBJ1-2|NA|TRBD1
CASSFTGTGGGGYTF
TGTGCCAGCAGCTTCACCGGGACAGGGGGAGGAGGCTACACCTTC
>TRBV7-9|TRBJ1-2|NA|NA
CASSLEAGVNYGYTF
TGTGCCAGCAGCTTAGAGGCCGGGGTTAACTATGGCTACACCTTC
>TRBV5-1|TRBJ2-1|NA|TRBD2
CASSQSSGSTYNEQFF
TGCGCCAGCAGCCAGTCTAGCGGGTCTACTTACAATGAGCAGTTCTTC
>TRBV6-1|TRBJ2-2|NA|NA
CASRVGGLGNTGELFF
TGTGCCAGCCGTGTCGGGGGGCTAGGGAACACCGGGGAGCTGTTTTTT
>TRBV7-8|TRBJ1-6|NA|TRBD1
CASSLAGQNNSPLHF
TGTGCCAGCAGCTTAGCGGGACAGAATAATTCACCCCTCCACTTT
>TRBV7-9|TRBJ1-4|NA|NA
CASSILPLKGEKLFF
TGTGCCAGCAGCATTCTTCCCCTAAAGGGGGAAAAACTGTTTTTT
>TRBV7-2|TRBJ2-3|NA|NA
CASSPLGSTDTQYF
TGTGCCAGCAGCCCGTTGGGCAGCACAGATACGCAGTATTTT
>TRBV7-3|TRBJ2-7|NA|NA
CASSPQPGTIYEQYF
TGTGCCAGCAGCCCACAACCCGGGACAATCTACGAGCAGTACTTC
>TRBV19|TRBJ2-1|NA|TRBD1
CASSRQGAFYNEQFF
TGTGCCAGTAGTCGGCAGGGGGCGTTCTACAATGAGCAGTTCTTC
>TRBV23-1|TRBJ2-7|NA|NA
CASSHDPRLFGQYF
TGCGCCAGCAGTCATGATCCGCGGCTTTTCGGGCAGTACTTC
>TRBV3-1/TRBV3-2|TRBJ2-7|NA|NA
CASSQSPGSTYEQYF
TGTGCCAGCAGCCAAAGCCCGGGTTCCACCTACGAGCAGTACTTC
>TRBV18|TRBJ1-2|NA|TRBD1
CASSPDLDRGVGYTF
TGTGCCAGCTCACCGGATTTGGACAGGGGGGTTGGCTACACCTTC
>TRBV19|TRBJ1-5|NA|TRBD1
CASRPLRGRQGARGNQPQHF
TGTGCCAGTAGACCCCTACGCGGGAGACAGGGGGCGCGAGGCAATCAGCCCCAGCATTTT
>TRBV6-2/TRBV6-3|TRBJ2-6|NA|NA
CASSYPDSRRIAGANVLTF
TGTGCCAGCAGTTACCCCGACAGCCGAAGGATTGCTGGGGCCAACGTCCTGACTTTC
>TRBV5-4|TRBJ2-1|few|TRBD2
CASSKTGTSGRNEQFF
TGTGCCAGCAGCAAAACCGGGACTAGCGGGCGAAATGAGCAGTTCTTC
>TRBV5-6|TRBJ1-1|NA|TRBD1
CASSGWTGNGEAFF
TGTGCCAGCAGTGGGTGGACAGGGAATGGTGAAGCTTTCTTT
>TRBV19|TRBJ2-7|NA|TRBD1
CASRRTGRTYEQYF
TGTGCCAGTAGGCGGACAGGACGAACCTACGAGCAGTACTTC
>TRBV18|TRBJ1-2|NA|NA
CASSPQWGNFYGYTF
TGTGCCAGCTCACCGCAATGGGGCAATTTTTATGGCTACACCTTC
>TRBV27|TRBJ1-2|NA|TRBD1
CASSPTRGLAVGYTF
TGTGCCAGCAGTCCCACGAGGGGGCTCGCTGTTGGCTACACCTTC
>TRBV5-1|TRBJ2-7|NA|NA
CASSLANWSLTSSSYEQYF
TGCGCCAGCAGCTTGGCCAATTGGAGTCTGACTTCCAGCTCCTACGAGCAGTACTTC
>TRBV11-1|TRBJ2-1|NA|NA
CASGGGGSSNEQFF
TGTGCCAGCGGTGGGGGGGGCTCTTCCAATGAGCAGTTCTTC
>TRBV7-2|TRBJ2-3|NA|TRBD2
CASSLGGLFRDTQYF
TGTGCCAGCAGCTTAGGGGGACTATTTCGAGATACGCAGTATTTT
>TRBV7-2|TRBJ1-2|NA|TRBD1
CASSYRGTGGGYGYTF
TGTGCCAGCAGTTACCGCGGGACAGGGGGCGGCTATGGCTACACCTTC
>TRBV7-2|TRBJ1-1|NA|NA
CASSLGRSGEAFF
TGTGCCAGCAGCTTAGGTCGCTCAGGTGAAGCTTTCTTT
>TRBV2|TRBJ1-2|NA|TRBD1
CASRLGQGAGGYTF
TGTGCCAGCAGGTTGGGACAGGGGGCCGGTGGCTACACCTTC
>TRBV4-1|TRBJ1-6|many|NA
CASSQGTASSYNSPLHF
TGCGCCAGCAGCCAAGGGACAGCTAGCTCCTATAATTCACCCCTCCACTTT
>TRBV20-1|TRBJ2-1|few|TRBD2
CSASPTSGAINEQFF
TGCAGTGCCAGTCCTACTAGCGGGGCCATCAATGAGCAGTTCTTC
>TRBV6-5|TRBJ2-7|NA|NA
CASIRSGSYEQYF
TGTGCCAGCATCCGGAGTGGCTCCTACGAGCAGTACTTC
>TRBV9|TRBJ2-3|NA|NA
CASSVTAGNRDTQYF
TGTGCCAGCAGCGTCACGGCGGGCAATCGAGATACGCAGTATTTT
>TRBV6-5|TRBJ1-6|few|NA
CASSYTRENSPLHF
TGTGCCAGCAGTTACACCAGGGAAAATTCACCCCTCCACTTT
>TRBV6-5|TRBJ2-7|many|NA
CASNPRSDTTYEQYF
TGTGCCAGCAACCCCAGATCCGACACCACCTACGAGCAGTACTTC
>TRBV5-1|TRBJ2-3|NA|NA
CASSDYGRVTQYF
TGCGCCAGCAGCGATTATGGCCGGGTTACGCAGTATTTT
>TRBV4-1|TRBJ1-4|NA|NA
CASSQSGFALEKLFF
TGCGCCAGCAGCCAATCTGGCTTCGCCCTCGAAAAACTGTTTTTT
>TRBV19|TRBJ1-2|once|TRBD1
CASTTSRGHFGYTF
TGTGCCAGTACCACGTCAAGGGGGCATTTTGGCTACACCTTC
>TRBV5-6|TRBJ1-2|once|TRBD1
CASGLGTGYYGYTF
TGTGCCAGCGGGCTGGGGACAGGGTACTATGGCTACACCTTC
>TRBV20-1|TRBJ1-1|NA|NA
CSAIPHGTAFF
TGCAGCGCCATCCCACACGGGACTGCTTTCTTT
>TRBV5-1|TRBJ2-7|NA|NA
CASSVSSAQTYEQYF
TGCGCCAGCAGCGTATCTAGCGCCCAGACCTACGAGCAGTACTTC
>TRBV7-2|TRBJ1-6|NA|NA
CASSLTGRDSPLHF
TGTGCCAGCAGCTTGACAGGTCGGGATTCACCCCTCCACTTT
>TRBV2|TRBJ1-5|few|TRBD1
CASSEGGQGGQPQHF
TGTGCCAGCAGTGAAGGGGGACAGGGTGGTCAGCCCCAGCATTTT
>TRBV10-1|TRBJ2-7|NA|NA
CASSPTVGARGSYEQYF
TGCGCCAGCAGTCCCACGGTGGGGGCCAGGGGCTCCTACGAGCAGTACTTC
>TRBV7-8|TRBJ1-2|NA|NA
CASSLEVGRNYGYTF
TGTGCCAGCAGCTTAGAAGTAGGGAGGAACTATGGCTACACCTTC